The entry below describes one T cell receptor beta chain. This specimen comes from a study of control samples from healthy donors and cancer patients. Some clones are missing from TCRdb's copy, which holds only in-frame ones; the method was immunoSEQ multiplex PCR. This table has over 100,000 clones, roughly 90% appearing once. V gave up 5 bases and J gave up 2 bases, with 10 bases separating them. The germline V gene has CDR1 SGDLS and CDR2 YYNGEE. This CDR3 has 14 amino acids. The V call is TRBV9, the J call TRBJ2-2, with D unresolved. The material sequenced was blood. The TCR sequence derives from a woman aged 45-60 years in good health. For the CDR3, the DNA is TGTGCCAGCAGTTTTGAGAGCAACACCGGGGAGCTGTTTTTT. Its translation is CASSFESNTGELFF.